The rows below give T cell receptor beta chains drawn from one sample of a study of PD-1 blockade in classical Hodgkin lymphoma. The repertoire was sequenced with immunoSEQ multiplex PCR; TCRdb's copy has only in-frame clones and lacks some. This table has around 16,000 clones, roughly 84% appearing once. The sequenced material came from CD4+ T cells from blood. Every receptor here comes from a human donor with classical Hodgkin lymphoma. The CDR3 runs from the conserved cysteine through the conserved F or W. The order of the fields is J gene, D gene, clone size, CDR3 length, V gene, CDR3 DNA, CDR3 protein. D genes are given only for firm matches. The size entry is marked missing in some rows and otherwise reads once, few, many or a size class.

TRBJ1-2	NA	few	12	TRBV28	TGTGCCAGCAGTTTATCCGGCTATGGCTACACCTTC	CASSLSGYGYTF
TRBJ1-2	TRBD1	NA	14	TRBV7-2	TGTGCCAGCAGCCCCGGACAGGGGAAGAGTGGCTACACCTTC	CASSPGQGKSGYTF
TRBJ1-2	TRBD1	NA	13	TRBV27	TGTGCCAGCAGTATAGGACAGGGAAATGGCTACACCTTC	CASSIGQGNGYTF
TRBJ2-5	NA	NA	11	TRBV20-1	TGCAGTGCTAGATATAGAGAGACCCAGTACTTC	CSARYRETQYF
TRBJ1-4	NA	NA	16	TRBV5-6	TGTGCCAGCAGCTTACACAGGTTGAAGGGGGATGAAAAACTGTTTTTT	CASSLHRLKGDEKLFF
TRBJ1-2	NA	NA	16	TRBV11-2	TGTGCCAGCAGCTTAGATTGGCAGGGAATGCCCTATGGCTACACCTTC	CASSLDWQGMPYGYTF
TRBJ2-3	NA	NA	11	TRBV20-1	TGCAGTGGTCGTATCACAGATACGCAGTATTTT	CSGRITDTQYF
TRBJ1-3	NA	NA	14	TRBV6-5	TGTGCCAGCAGCAAATCGGGACTCCGAAACACCATATATTTT	CASSKSGLRNTIYF
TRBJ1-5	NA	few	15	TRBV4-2	TGTGCCAGCAGAGCGGACAACCAAAGAAATCAGCCCCAGCATTTT	CASRADNQRNQPQHF
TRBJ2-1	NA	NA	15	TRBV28	TGTGCCAGCAGTTTCGGTGGGTCCTCCTACAATGAGCAGTTCTTC	CASSFGGSSYNEQFF
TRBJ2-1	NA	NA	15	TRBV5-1	TGCGCCAGCAGCTTGTCGGGGGTGTCCTACAATGAGCAGTTCTTC	CASSLSGVSYNEQFF
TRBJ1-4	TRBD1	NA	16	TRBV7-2	TGTGCCAGCAGCGAATTCTCCGGGACAGGGTCTGAAAAACTGTTTTTT	CASSEFSGTGSEKLFF
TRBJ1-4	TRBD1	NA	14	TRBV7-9	TGTGCCAGCAGCGTGGGACAGGGGCAAGAAAAACTGTTTTTT	CASSVGQGQEKLFF
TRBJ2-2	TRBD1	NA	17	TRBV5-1	TGCGCCAGCAGCCCCGGCCCCACAGGGGCGAACACCGGGGAGCTGTTTTTT	CASSPGPTGANTGELFF
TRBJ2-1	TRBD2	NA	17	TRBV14	TGTGCCAGCAGCCAGACGACGCTAGCGGGAGTTAAAGATGAGCAGTTCTTC	CASSQTTLAGVKDEQFF
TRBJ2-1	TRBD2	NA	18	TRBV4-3	TGCGCCAGCAGCCAAGATATGATATCGACTAGCGGGAGGGCGGTGGAGTTCTTC	CASSQDMISTSGRAVEFF
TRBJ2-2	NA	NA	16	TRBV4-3	TGCGCCAGCAGCCAAGAAGGAAGGATTAACACCGGGGAGCTGTTTTTT	CASSQEGRINTGELFF
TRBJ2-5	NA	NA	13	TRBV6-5	TGTGCCAGCAGTTTAGGACTTCTGGAGACCCAGTACTTC	CASSLGLLETQYF
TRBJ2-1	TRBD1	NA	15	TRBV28	TGTGCCAGCAGTTTTCGGGGGACAGGGAAGAAGGAGCAGTTCTTC	CASSFRGTGKKEQFF
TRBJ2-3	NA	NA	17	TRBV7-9	TGTGCCAGCAGCACCGGACGCAGGGTTTCGAGAGCAGATACGCAGTATTTT	CASSTGRRVSRADTQYF
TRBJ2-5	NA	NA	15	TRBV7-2	TGTGCCAGCAGCTTAGCGCAAGGACAGCAAGAGACCCAGTACTTC	CASSLAQGQQETQYF
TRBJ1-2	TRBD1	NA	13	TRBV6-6	TGTGCCAGCAGTTACTCCAGGGGGGGAGGCTACACCTTC	CASSYSRGGGYTF
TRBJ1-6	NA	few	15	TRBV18	TGTGCCAGCTCACCACAAGGGGACATCGGCTCACCCCTCCACTTT	CASSPQGDIGSPLHF
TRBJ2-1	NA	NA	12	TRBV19	TGTGCCAGTACCGGTGGGACGATCGGGCAGTTCTTC	CASTGGTIGQFF
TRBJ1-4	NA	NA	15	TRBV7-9	TGTGCCAGCAGCCTACCGGGCTCTGGGGGTGAAAAACTGTTTTTT	CASSLPGSGGEKLFF
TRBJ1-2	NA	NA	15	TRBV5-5	TGTGCCAGCAGCTTGGGTGTCAGGGAGAGCCATGGCTACACCTTC	CASSLGVRESHGYTF
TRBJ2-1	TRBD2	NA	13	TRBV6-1	TGTGCCAGCAATGGGACTAGCCTCAATGAGCAGTTCTTC	CASNGTSLNEQFF
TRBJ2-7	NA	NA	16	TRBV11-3	TGTGCCAGCAGCACCCGACGGGAGAAGAGGGAAAGCGAGCAGTACTTC	CASSTRREKRESEQYF
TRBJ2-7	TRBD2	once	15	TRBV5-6	TGTGCCAGCAGCTCAGGACTAGCGTACTCCTACGAGCAGTACTTC	CASSSGLAYSYEQYF
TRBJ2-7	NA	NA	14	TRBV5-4	TGTGCCAGCAGCTCCGGGACACCCGGGAACGAGCAGTACTTC	CASSSGTPGNEQYF
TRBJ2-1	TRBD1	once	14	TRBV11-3	TGTGCCAGCAGCCCCGGGACAGGGGGGAATGAGCAGTTCTTC	CASSPGTGGNEQFF
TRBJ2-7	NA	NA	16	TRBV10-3	TGTGCCATCAGAGGGGCAGGCGGGCACGAGCCCTACGAGCAGTACTTC	CAIRGAGGHEPYEQYF
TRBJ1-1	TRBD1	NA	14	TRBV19	TGCGCCAGTAGTAAGGGACAGGGGGCAGGTGAAGCTTTCTTT	CASSKGQGAGEAFF
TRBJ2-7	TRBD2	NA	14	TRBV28	TGTGCCAGCAGTAAAGGACTAGCGGGAGTCGAGCAGTACTTC	CASSKGLAGVEQYF
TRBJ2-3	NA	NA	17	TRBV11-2	TGTGCCAGCAGCTTAGGTCCCAGGGGCGCAGGCACAGATACGCAGTATTTT	CASSLGPRGAGTDTQYF
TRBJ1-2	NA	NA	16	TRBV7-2	TGCGCCAGCAGCCAAGATCGTGGGAGAAATAACTATGGCTACACCTTC	CASSQDRGRNNYGYTF
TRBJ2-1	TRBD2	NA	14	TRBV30	TGTGCCTGGAGTAGGGGCGGGAGTGTGAATGAGCAGTTCTTC	CAWSRGGSVNEQFF
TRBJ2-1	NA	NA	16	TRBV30	TGTGCCTGGAGTGTAGGCTCCAGCTTCTCCTACAATGAGCAGTTCTTC	CAWSVGSSFSYNEQFF
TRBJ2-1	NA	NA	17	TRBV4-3	TGCGCCAGCAGCCAAGGGTTCGGGTGGAGTAGGGGCGATGAGCAGTTCTTC	CASSQGFGWSRGDEQFF
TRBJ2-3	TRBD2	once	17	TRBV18	TGTGCCAGCTCACCCAATAAGGGACTAGCCGCCACAGATACGCAGTATTTT	CASSPNKGLAATDTQYF
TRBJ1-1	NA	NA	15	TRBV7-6	TGTGCCAGCAGCTCACCTCGGGGTGTGAACACTGAAGCTTTCTTT	CASSSPRGVNTEAFF
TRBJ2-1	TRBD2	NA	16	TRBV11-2	TGTGCCAGCAGCTTCCCCGGACTAGCCCTTCACAATGAGCAGTTCTTC	CASSFPGLALHNEQFF
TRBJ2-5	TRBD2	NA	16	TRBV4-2	TGTGCCAGCAGCCAATACGCGGGAGGGGCCCAAGAGACCCAGTACTTC	CASSQYAGGAQETQYF